The present T cell receptor beta chain was sequenced within a study of T cells after yellow fever vaccination. The wider study: Low-cell-number fractions were prepared with SMART-Seq v4 Ultra Low Input.

This clonotype was detected a few times. Its target is unknown. The CDR3 has 15 amino acids. CDR1 is SGHTA and CDR2 is FQGNSA in the germline V gene. Trimming stripped 3 bases from V and 5 bases from J, with 15 bases between. Findings and limits, study-wide: High-abundance clonotypes from the bulk population could contaminate FACS-sorted repertoires. In post-booster samples, most primary-vaccination clones reappeared (about 96% CD4, 88% CD8).

The authors made TCR cDNA by 5'RACE template switching, adding a universal primer site and UMIs. TCRdb itself ran the 5' RACE reads through MiXCR, one entry per CDR3 protein. This sample carries a few hundred thousand distinct CDR3 sequences, over 15% of them seen once, and the ten largest clones take roughly a sixth. V gene TRBV7-2 combines with J gene TRBJ2-3; D is unresolved. The receptor was derived from a man aged 18 to 29 who received the YFV17D yellow fever vaccine. The starting material was PBMCs, obtained before the yellow fever booster vaccination. Here the CDR3 reads CASSFWAASIDTQYF. Written as DNA, the CDR3 is TGTGCCAGCAGCTTCTGGGCTGCCTCCATAGATACGCAGTATTTT. Complete variable domain (other parts from reference TRBV7-2 and TRBJ2-3): GAGVSQSPSNKVTEKGKDVELRCDPISGHTALYWYRQSLGQGLEFLIYFQGNSAPDKSGLPSDRFSAERTGGSVSTLTIQRTQQEDSAVYLCASSFWAASIDTQYFGPGTRLTVL.